Reported below is one T cell receptor (beta chain). Deletions cut 8 bases from V and 3 bases from J, with 14 bases between. The CDR3 sequence is 13 residues long. CDR1 LNHNV and CDR2 YYDKDF come from the germline V gene (reference sequence). Following RNA extraction, reverse transcription yielded cDNA that acted as the sequencing template. The repertoire was sequenced with immunoSEQ multiplex PCR; TCRdb's copy has only in-frame clones and lacks some. There are about 110,000 clones in the sample; roughly 59% occur only once, and 20% lies in the top ten. This entry comes from a study of CD8+ T cells in alopecia areata. Sorted out of PBMCs were CD4+ T cells and CD8+ T cells.

Source material: CD8+ T cells sorted from blood. V and J are TRBV15 and TRBJ2-7; D not certain. The clonotype originates from a human donor in good health. The CDR3 region is CATAPGRVYEQYF. The CDR3 DNA is TGTGCCACCGCGCCGGGTCGGGTCTACGAGCAGTACTTC.